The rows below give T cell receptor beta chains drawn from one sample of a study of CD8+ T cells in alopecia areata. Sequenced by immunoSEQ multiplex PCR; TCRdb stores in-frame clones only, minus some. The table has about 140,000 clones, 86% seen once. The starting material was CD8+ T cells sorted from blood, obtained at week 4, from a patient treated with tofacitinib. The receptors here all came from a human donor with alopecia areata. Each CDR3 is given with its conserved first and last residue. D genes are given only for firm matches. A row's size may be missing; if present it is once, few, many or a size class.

CDR3nt: TGCGCCAGCAGCCAAGTCAATGAGCAGTTCTTC
CDR3aa: CASSQVNEQFF
d_gene: .
v_gene: TRBV4-1
abundance: .
j_gene: TRBJ2-1

CDR3nt: TGTGCCAGCAGCTTGGGGGCAGGGGGCACTGAAGCTTTCTTT
CDR3aa: CASSLGAGGTEAFF
d_gene: TRBD1
v_gene: TRBV5-4
abundance: .
j_gene: TRBJ1-1

CDR3nt: TGTGCCAGCAGCTACATGACAGGGTCGAGCGAGCAGTACTTC
CDR3aa: CASSYMTGSSEQYF
d_gene: TRBD1
v_gene: TRBV5-6
abundance: few
j_gene: TRBJ2-7

CDR3nt: TGTGCCAGCCAACGCGGTGGGGCCAGCCAAGAGACCCAGTACTTC
CDR3aa: CASQRGGASQETQYF
d_gene: .
v_gene: TRBV27
abundance: .
j_gene: TRBJ2-5

CDR3nt: TGTGCCAGCTCACCACCGGGGAGCGTAGCCTACAATGAGCAGTTCTTC
CDR3aa: CASSPPGSVAYNEQFF
d_gene: .
v_gene: TRBV18
abundance: .
j_gene: TRBJ2-1

CDR3nt: TGTGCCAGCACCCATATAGCGGGAGGCATGGACGGGGAGACCCAGTACTTC
CDR3aa: CASTHIAGGMDGETQYF
d_gene: TRBD2
v_gene: TRBV5-4
abundance: few
j_gene: TRBJ2-5

CDR3nt: TGCGCCAGCAGCCTCCCAATAGCGGGATACAATGAGCAGTTCTTC
CDR3aa: CASSLPIAGYNEQFF
d_gene: TRBD2
v_gene: TRBV4-1
abundance: .
j_gene: TRBJ2-1

CDR3nt: TGCAGCGTTGAGCAGCCAGGGCTGGCAGATACGCAGTATTTT
CDR3aa: CSVEQPGLADTQYF
d_gene: .
v_gene: TRBV29-1
abundance: .
j_gene: TRBJ2-3

CDR3nt: TGTGCCAGTAAAGCTCGGAATATGAACACTGAAGCTTTCTTT
CDR3aa: CASKARNMNTEAFF
d_gene: .
v_gene: TRBV19
abundance: .
j_gene: TRBJ1-1

CDR3nt: TGTGCCACCAGCAGAGATGCCGACAGGAGCTACGAGCAGTACTTC
CDR3aa: CATSRDADRSYEQYF
d_gene: .
v_gene: TRBV15
abundance: .
j_gene: TRBJ2-7

CDR3nt: TGTGCCATCGGTGGGACCGGAGAGTCGGGGGAGCTGTTTTTT
CDR3aa: CAIGGTGESGELFF
d_gene: .
v_gene: TRBV6-1
abundance: .
j_gene: TRBJ2-2

CDR3nt: TGTGCCAGCAGCGGCGGGACTAGCGGGAGGAGCTCCTACGAGCAGTACTTC
CDR3aa: CASSGGTSGRSSYEQYF
d_gene: TRBD2
v_gene: TRBV9
abundance: .
j_gene: TRBJ2-7

CDR3nt: TGCAGCGTTGTATGGGGCACTGAAGCTTTCTTT
CDR3aa: CSVVWGTEAFF
d_gene: .
v_gene: TRBV29-1
abundance: .
j_gene: TRBJ1-1

CDR3nt: TGTGCCAGCAGCCAAGACCAGGGGGCGTTCACTGAAGCTTTCTTT
CDR3aa: CASSQDQGAFTEAFF
d_gene: TRBD1
v_gene: TRBV14
abundance: .
j_gene: TRBJ1-1

CDR3nt: TGTGCCAGCAGTTACGACAGAGATTACGAGCAGTACTTC
CDR3aa: CASSYDRDYEQYF
d_gene: .
v_gene: TRBV6-5
abundance: few
j_gene: TRBJ2-7

CDR3nt: TGTGCCAGCAGTTTAGGTACTAGCGGAGATACGCAGTATTTT
CDR3aa: CASSLGTSGDTQYF
d_gene: TRBD2
v_gene: TRBV27
abundance: .
j_gene: TRBJ2-3

CDR3nt: TGCGCCAGCAGGGGAGGACTAGCGGGGGGGTTCTACAATGAGCAGTTCTTC
CDR3aa: CASRGGLAGGFYNEQFF
d_gene: TRBD2
v_gene: TRBV10-1
abundance: once
j_gene: TRBJ2-1

CDR3nt: TGCAGCGTTGATGGGGACAGGGAATCCGGGGAGCTGTTTTTT
CDR3aa: CSVDGDRESGELFF
d_gene: TRBD1
v_gene: TRBV29-1
abundance: .
j_gene: TRBJ2-2

CDR3nt: TGTGCCAGCAGCCAAGTATCCGGGGCTGAGCAGTTCTTC
CDR3aa: CASSQVSGAEQFF
d_gene: .
v_gene: TRBV14
abundance: .
j_gene: TRBJ2-1

CDR3nt: TGCGCCAGCAGCCAGGACACCGTGGGGTTCGAGCAGTACTTC
CDR3aa: CASSQDTVGFEQYF
d_gene: .
v_gene: TRBV5-1
abundance: .
j_gene: TRBJ2-7

CDR3nt: TGCGCCAGCAGTGCGTTAGGGGGCACTGGGGCCAACGTCCTGACTTTC
CDR3aa: CASSALGGTGANVLTF
d_gene: TRBD1
v_gene: TRBV10-2
abundance: .
j_gene: TRBJ2-6

CDR3nt: TGCAGCGTTGTACCGTCTGGGGCCAACGTCCTGACTTTC
CDR3aa: CSVVPSGANVLTF
d_gene: .
v_gene: TRBV29-1
abundance: few
j_gene: TRBJ2-6

CDR3nt: TGTGCCAGCAGCGCAGGCCAGGGGGCGAATGAGCAGTTCTTC
CDR3aa: CASSAGQGANEQFF
d_gene: TRBD1
v_gene: TRBV7-9
abundance: .
j_gene: TRBJ2-1

CDR3nt: TGTGCCAGCAGTTTACTGGGGACCACAGATACGCAGTATTTT
CDR3aa: CASSLLGTTDTQYF
d_gene: .
v_gene: TRBV27
abundance: .
j_gene: TRBJ2-3

CDR3nt: TGTGCCAGCAGTTACTTCTGGGGAGGAGCCGGGGAGCTGTTTTTT
CDR3aa: CASSYFWGGAGELFF
d_gene: .
v_gene: TRBV6-5
abundance: .
j_gene: TRBJ2-2

CDR3nt: TGTGCCAGCAGTGACAGCCCTAGCGGAAACACCGGGGAGCTGTTTTTT
CDR3aa: CASSDSPSGNTGELFF
d_gene: TRBD2
v_gene: TRBV2
abundance: few
j_gene: TRBJ2-2

CDR3nt: TGCGCCAGCAGCCACAGGGGGCTCGGGACAAGCACAGATACGCAGTATTTT
CDR3aa: CASSHRGLGTSTDTQYF
d_gene: TRBD1
v_gene: TRBV5-1
abundance: .
j_gene: TRBJ2-3

CDR3nt: TGCAGCGTTGAGGTGGGGTCATGGGAGACCCAGTACTTC
CDR3aa: CSVEVGSWETQYF
d_gene: .
v_gene: TRBV29-1
abundance: .
j_gene: TRBJ2-5

CDR3nt: TGCAGCGTTGACTGGGGCTCTGGGGCCAACGTCCTGACTTTC
CDR3aa: CSVDWGSGANVLTF
d_gene: .
v_gene: TRBV29-1
abundance: .
j_gene: TRBJ2-6

CDR3nt: TGTGCCAGCAATGGGGGAGACGGCACAGATACGCAGTATTTT
CDR3aa: CASNGGDGTDTQYF
d_gene: .
v_gene: TRBV2
abundance: .
j_gene: TRBJ2-3

CDR3nt: TGTGCCCGGGGGGCGGGAGGTTCCTACAATGAGCAGTTCTTC
CDR3aa: CARGAGGSYNEQFF
d_gene: TRBD2
v_gene: TRBV2
abundance: .
j_gene: TRBJ2-1

CDR3nt: TGTGCCGGGGGCCCCGTCACAGATACGCAGTATTTT
CDR3aa: CAGGPVTDTQYF
d_gene: .
v_gene: TRBV9
abundance: .
j_gene: TRBJ2-3

CDR3nt: TGTGCCAGCAGAACTAGCGGGGCCTACGAGCAGTACTTC
CDR3aa: CASRTSGAYEQYF
d_gene: TRBD2
v_gene: TRBV2
abundance: .
j_gene: TRBJ2-7

CDR3nt: TGTGCCAGCAGCCACCCTTGGGCGGGAGGTAGCACAGATACGCAGTATTTT
CDR3aa: CASSHPWAGGSTDTQYF
d_gene: TRBD2
v_gene: TRBV11-2
abundance: .
j_gene: TRBJ2-3

CDR3nt: TGCGCCAGCAGCCAAGGGGTACGGGACATCGGGGAGACCCAGTACTTC
CDR3aa: CASSQGVRDIGETQYF
d_gene: .
v_gene: TRBV4-1
abundance: .
j_gene: TRBJ2-5